This TCR beta chain was recorded in a study of blood T cell repertoires in COVID-19. The data were produced by immunoSEQ multiplex PCR, yet TCRdb's version contains in-frame clones alone and is incomplete. The table lists 250,000 to 300,000 clones, 85% to 90% of them singletons. V was shortened by 3 bases and J by 3 bases, with 14 bases between the two germline ends. Germline V gene sequence: CDR1 DFQATT, CDR2 SNEGSKA (reference sequence). This CDR3 comprises 14 residues. Enrollees, about 18 to 95 years old, lived in 24 US areas. Cohorts were assigned according to the clinical history that participants reported.

The V and J genes are TRBV20-1 and TRBJ1-1; the D gene is possibly TRBD1 (5 bases). Material: PBMCs or T cells enriched from blood (not recorded which). This clonotype originated in a woman between 50 and 59 years old who had been exposed to COVID-19. The CDR3 region has the DNA TGCAGTGCTAGTCATGTGTCCAGGGACACTGAAGCTTTCTTT. It yields the protein CSASHVSRDTEAFF.